This T cell receptor (beta chain) was sequenced during a study of T cells expressing NK-cell markers. Germline loops: CDR1 GTSNPN, CDR2 SVGIG (reference sequence). The CDR3 runs to 15 residues. For each CDR3 protein, TCRdb gives one entry from its re-call of the 5' RACE reads, without DNA. The table lists roughly 280,000 distinct CDR3 sequences. The sequenced sample was blood T cells: a sorted CD56 or NKG2C T cell subset, CD4+ or CD8+ T cells, or bulk PBMC T cells (not recorded which). The clonotype comes from a man between 18 and 35 years old in good health. The chain joins TRBV30 to TRBJ1-2; TCRdb returns TRBD1, unconfirmable since there is no DNA. The CDR3 sequence: CAWTSGTVGSGGYTF.